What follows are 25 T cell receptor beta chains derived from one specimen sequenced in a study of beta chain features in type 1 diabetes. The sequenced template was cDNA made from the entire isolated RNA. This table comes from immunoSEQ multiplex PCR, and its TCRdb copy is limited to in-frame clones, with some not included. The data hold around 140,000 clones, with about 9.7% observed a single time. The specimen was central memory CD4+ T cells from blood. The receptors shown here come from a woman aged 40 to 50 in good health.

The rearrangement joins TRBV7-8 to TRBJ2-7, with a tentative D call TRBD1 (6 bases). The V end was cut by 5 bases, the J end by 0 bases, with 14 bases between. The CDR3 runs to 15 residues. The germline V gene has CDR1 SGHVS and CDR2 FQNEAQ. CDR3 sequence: CASSQQGVLSYEQYF. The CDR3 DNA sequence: TGTGCCAGCAGCCAACAGGGCGTACTCTCCTACGAGCAGTACTTC.

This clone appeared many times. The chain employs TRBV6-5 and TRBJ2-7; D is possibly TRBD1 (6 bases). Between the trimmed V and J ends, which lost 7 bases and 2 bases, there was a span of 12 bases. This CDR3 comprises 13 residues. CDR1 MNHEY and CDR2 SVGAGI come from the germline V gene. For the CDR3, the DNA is TGTGCCAGCACCTCCGGACAGACCTACGAGCAGTACTTC. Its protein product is CASTSGQTYEQYF.

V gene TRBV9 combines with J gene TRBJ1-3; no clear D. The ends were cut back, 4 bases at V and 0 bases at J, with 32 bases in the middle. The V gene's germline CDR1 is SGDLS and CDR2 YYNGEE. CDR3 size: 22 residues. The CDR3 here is CASSPGGWNSLLPQSSGNTIYF. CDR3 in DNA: TGTGCCAGCAGCCCCGGCGGGTGGAACAGTCTCTTACCTCAATCCTCTGGAAACACCATATATTTT.

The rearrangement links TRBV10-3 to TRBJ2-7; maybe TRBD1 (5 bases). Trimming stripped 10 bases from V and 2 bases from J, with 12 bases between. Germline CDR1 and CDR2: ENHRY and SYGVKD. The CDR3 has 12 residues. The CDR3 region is CATQGGAYEQYF. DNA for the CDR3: TGTGCCACCCAGGGTGGGGCCTACGAGCAGTACTTC.

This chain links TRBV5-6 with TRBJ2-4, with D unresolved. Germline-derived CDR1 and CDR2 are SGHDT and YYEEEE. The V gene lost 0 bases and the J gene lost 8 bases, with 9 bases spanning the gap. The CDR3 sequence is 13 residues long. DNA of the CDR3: TGTGCCAGCAGCTTGGGGGCCCTATACATTCAGTACTTC. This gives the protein CASSLGALYIQYF. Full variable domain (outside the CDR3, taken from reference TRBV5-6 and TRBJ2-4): DAGVTQSPTHLIKTRGQQVTLRCSPKSGHDTVSWYQQALGQGPQFIFQYYEEEERQRGNFPDRFSGHQFPNYSSELNVNALLLGDSALYLCASSLGALYIQYFGAGTRLSVL.

CDR3 region: CASSDERGSYNEQFF. CDR3 DNA sequence: TGTGCCAGCAGTGACGAACGGGGTTCCTACAATGAGCAGTTCTTC. The chain has TRBV6-4 and TRBJ2-1; tentatively, D is TRBD2 (5 bases). CDR1 and CDR2 from the germline V gene are MRHNA and SNTAGT. This CDR3 has 15 residues. Deletions cut 2 bases from V and 1 base from J, with 9 bases between.

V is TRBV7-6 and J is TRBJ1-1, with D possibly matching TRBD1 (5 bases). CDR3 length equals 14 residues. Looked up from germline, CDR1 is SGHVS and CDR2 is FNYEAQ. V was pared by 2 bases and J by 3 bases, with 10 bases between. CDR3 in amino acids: CASSLNGADTEAFF. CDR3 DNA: TGTGCCAGCAGCTTAAATGGGGCGGACACTGAAGCTTTCTTT.

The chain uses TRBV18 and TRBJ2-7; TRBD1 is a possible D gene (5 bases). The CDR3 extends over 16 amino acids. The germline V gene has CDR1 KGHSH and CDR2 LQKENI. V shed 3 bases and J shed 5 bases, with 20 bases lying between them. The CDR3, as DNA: TGTGCCAGCTCACCTAGCAGGGCCCAGCTTAAGGACGAGCAGTACTTC. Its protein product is CASSPSRAQLKDEQYF.

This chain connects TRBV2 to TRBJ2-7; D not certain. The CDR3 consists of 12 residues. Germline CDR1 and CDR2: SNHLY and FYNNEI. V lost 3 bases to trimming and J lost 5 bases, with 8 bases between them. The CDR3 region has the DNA TGTGCCAGCAGTGACCGAGGCAACGAGCAGTACTTC. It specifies CASSDRGNEQYF. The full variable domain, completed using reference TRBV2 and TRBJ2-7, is EPEVTQTPSHQVTQMGQEVILRCVPISNHLYFYWYRQILGQKVEFLVSFYNNEISEKSEIFDDQFSVERPDGSNFTLKIRSTKLEDSAMYFCASSDRGNEQYFGPGTRLTVT.

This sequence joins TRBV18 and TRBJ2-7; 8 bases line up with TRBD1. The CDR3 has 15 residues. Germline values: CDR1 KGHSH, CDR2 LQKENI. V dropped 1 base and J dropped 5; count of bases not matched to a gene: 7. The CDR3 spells CASSPRTGRGNEQYF. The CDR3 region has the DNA TGTGCCAGCTCACCACGGACAGGGAGAGGGAACGAGCAGTACTTC.

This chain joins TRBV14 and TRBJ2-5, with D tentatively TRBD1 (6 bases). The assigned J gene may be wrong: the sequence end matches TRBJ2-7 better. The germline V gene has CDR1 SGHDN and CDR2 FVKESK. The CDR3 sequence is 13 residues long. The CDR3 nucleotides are TGTGCCAGCTCTAACAGGGCCATCTACGAGCAGTACTTC. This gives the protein CASSNRAIYEQYF.

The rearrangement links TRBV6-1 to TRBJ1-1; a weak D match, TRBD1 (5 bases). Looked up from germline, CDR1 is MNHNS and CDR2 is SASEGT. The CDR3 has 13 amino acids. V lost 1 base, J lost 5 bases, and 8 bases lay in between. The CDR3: CASSEGRVTEAFF. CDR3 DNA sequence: TGTGCCAGCAGTGAAGGCAGGGTAACTGAAGCTTTCTTT.

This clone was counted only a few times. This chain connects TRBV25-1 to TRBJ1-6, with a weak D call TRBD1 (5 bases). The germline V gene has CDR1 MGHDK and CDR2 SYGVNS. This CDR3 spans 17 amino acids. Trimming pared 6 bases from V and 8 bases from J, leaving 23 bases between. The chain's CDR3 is CASREGRGRDGYSPLHF. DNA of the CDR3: TGTGCCAGCAGGGAAGGGAGGGGCAGGGACGGGTATTCACCCCTCCACTTT. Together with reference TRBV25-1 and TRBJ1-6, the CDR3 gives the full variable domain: EADIYQTPRYLVIGTGKKITLECSQTMGHDKMYWYQQDPGMELHLIHYSYGVNSTEKGDLSSESTVSRIRTEHFPLTLESARPSHTSQYLCASREGRGRDGYSPLHFGNGTRLTVT.

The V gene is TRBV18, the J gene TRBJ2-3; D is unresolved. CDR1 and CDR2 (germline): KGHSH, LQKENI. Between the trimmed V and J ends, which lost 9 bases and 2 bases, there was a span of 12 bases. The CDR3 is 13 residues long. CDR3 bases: TGTGCCAGTTGCAGGTTCCCCACAGATACGCAGTATTTT. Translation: CASCRFPTDTQYF.

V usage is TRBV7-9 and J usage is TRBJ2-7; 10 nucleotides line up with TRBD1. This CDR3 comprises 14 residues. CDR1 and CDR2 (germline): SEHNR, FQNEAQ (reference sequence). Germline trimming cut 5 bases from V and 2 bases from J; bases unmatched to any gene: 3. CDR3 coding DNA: TGTGCCAGCAGCACTGGACAGGGGGCCTACGAGCAGTACTTC. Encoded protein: CASSTGQGAYEQYF.

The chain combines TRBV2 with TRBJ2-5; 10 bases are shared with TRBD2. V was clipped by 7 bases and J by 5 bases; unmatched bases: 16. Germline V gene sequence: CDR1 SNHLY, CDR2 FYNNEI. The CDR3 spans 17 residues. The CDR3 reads CASNRASGGPGGETQYF. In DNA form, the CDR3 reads TGTGCCAGCAATAGGGCTAGCGGGGGTCCCGGGGGGGAGACCCAGTACTTC.

In DNA, the CDR3 is TGTGCCAGCAGCCCTAGCGGGGGCAACAATGAGCAGTTCTTC. It codes for CASSPSGGNNEQFF. The chain has TRBV7-8 and TRBJ2-1; TRBD2 matches at 10 bases. This CDR3 spans 14 amino acids. The germline CDR1 and CDR2 sequences are SGHVS and FQNEAQ. V trimming: 5 bases; J trimming: 5 bases; junction bases outside the gene matches: 3.

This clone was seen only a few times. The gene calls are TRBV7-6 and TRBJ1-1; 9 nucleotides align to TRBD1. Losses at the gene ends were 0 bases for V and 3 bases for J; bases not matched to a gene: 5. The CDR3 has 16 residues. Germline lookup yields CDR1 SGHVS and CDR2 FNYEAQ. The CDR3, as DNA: TGTGCCAGCAGCTTAGCGCTGTGGACAGGGGACACTGAAGCTTTCTTT. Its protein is CASSLALWTGDTEAFF.

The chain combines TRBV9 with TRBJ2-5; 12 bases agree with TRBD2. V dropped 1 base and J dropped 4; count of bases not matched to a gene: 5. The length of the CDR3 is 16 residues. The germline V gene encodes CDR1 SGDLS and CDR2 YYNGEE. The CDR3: CASSVTLAGGRETQYF. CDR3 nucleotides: TGTGCCAGCAGCGTAACCCTAGCGGGGGGGCGAGAGACCCAGTACTTC.

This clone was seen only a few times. CDR3 DNA sequence: TGCGCCAGCAGCGCGCCAACACGAGGGACTGAAGCTTTCTTT. It encodes CASSAPTRGTEAFF. This chain links TRBV4-1 with TRBJ1-1, with unresolved D. CDR3 length equals 14 residues. The ends were cut back, 5 bases at V and 5 bases at J, with 15 bases in the middle. Per the germline V gene, CDR1 is MGHRA and CDR2 is YSYEKL.

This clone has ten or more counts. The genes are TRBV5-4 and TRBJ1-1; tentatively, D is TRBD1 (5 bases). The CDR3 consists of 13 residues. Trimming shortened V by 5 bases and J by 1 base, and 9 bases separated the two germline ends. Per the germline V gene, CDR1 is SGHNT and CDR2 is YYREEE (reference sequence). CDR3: CASSYDRNTEAFF. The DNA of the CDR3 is TGTGCCAGCAGTTACGACAGGAACACTGAAGCTTTCTTT.

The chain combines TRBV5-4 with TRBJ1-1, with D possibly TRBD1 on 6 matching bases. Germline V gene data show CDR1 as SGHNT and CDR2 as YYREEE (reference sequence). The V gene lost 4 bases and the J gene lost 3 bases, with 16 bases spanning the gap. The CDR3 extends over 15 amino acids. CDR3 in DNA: TGTGCCAGCAGCCCCAAGGACAGTAAGTACACTGAAGCTTTCTTT. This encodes CASSPKDSKYTEAFF.

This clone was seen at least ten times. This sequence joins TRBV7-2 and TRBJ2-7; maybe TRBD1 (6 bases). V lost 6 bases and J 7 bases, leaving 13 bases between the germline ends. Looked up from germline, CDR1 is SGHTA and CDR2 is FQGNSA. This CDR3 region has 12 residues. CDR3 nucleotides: TGTGCCAGCAGTCACAGGGTGGGGGAGCAGTACTTC. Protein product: CASSHRVGEQYF.

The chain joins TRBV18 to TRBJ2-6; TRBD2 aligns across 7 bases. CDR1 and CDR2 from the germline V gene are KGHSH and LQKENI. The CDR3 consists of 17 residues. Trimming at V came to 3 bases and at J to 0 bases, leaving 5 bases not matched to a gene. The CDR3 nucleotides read TGTGCCAGCTCACCGGGAGGGCGCGGCTCTGGGGCCAACGTCCTGACTTTC. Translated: CASSPGGRGSGANVLTF.

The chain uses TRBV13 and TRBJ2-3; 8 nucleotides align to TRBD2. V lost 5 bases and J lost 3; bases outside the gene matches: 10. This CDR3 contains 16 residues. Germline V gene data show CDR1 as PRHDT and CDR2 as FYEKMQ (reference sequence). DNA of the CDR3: TGTGCCAGCAGCGGGGTAGCGGGGTTATTAACAGATACGCAGTATTTT. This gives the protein CASSGVAGLLTDTQYF.